This TCR beta chain was sequenced in a study of T-cell memory formation after mild COVID-19. Findings and caveats of the study: Day 37-peaking second-wave clones had unconfirmed SARS-CoV-2 specificity. Some responding clones appeared in pre-infection memory, suggesting cross-reactive memory joined.

The CDR3 is 14 amino acids. Germline CDR1 is LGHDT and CDR2 is YNNKEL (reference sequence). V gave up 0 bases and J gave up 10 bases, with 10 bases separating them. One entry per CDR3 protein results from TCRdb running MiXCR on the 5' RACE reads. The sample shows about 170,000 distinct CDR3 sequences, approximately 12% of them seen only once. Details on this clonotype: Its cognate antigen is unknown.

This sequence originates from a man aged 18 to 30 who had mild COVID-19 (a few samples of this study predate the infection). Cell type and time point are not known. The chain carries TRBV3-1 and TRBJ1-6; D perhaps matches TRBD1 (5 bases). The sample was PBMCs or a T cell subset sorted from them (not recorded which). CDR3 bases: TGTGCCAGCAGCCAAGATCAGGGAGGATCACCCCTCCACTTT. Amino acids: CASSQDQGGSPLHF.